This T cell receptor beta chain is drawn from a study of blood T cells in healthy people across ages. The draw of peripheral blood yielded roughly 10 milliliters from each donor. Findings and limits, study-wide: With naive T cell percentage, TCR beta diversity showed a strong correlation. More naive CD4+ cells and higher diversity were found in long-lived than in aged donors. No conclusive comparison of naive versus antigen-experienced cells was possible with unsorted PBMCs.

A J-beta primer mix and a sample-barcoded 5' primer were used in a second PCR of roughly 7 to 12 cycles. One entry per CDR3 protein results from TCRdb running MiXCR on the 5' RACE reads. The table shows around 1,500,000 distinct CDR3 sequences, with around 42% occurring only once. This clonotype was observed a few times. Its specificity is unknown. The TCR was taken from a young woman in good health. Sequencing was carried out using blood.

The CDR3 sequence is CSARYRDRVGYGYTF. As DNA, the CDR3 is TGCAGTGCTAGATATCGGGACAGGGTGGGCTATGGCTACACCTTC. J is TRBJ1-2 and V is TRBV20-1; the match to TRBD1 covers 9 bases. J lost 4 bases, V lost 2 bases, and 8 bases had no gene match. CDR1 DFQATT and CDR2 SNEGSKA come from the germline V gene (reference sequence). The CDR3 length is 15 residues.